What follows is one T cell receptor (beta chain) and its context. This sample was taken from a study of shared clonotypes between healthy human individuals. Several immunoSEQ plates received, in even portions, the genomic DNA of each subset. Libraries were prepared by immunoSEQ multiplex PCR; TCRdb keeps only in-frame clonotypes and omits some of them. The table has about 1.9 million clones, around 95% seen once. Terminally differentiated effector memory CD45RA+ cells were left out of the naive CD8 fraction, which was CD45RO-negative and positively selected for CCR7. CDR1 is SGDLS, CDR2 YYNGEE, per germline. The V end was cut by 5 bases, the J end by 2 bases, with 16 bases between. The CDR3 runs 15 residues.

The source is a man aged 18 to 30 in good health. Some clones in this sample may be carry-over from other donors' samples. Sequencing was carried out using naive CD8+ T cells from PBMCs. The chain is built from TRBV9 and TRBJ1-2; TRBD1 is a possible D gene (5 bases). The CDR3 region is CASSVSKGTNYGYTF. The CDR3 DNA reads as TGTGCCAGCAGTGTCTCGAAGGGGACCAACTATGGCTACACCTTC. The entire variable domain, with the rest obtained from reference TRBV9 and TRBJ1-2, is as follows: DSGVTQTPKHLITATGQRVTLRCSPRSGDLSVYWYQQSLDQGLQFLIQYYNGEERAKGNILERFSAQQFPDLHSELNLSSLELGDSALYFCASSVSKGTNYGYTFGSGTRLTVV.